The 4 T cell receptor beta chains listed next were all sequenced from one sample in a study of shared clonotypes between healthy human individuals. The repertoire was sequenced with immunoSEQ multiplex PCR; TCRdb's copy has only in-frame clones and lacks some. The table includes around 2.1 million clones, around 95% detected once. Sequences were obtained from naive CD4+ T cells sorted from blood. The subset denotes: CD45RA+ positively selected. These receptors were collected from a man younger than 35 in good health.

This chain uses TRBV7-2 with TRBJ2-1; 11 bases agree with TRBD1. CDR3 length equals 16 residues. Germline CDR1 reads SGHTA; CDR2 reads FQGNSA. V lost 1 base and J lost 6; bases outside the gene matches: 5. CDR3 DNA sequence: TGTGCCAGCAGCTTAGGGACCGGGACAGGGGGCAATGAGCAGTTCTTC. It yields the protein CASSLGTGTGGNEQFF.

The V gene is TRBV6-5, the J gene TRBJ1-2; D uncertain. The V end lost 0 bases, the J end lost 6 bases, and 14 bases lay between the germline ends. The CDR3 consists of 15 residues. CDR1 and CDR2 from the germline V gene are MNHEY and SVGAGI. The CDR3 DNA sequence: TGTGCCAGCAGTTACTCGAAGCACGGAGAGAATGGCTACACCTTC. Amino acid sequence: CASSYSKHGENGYTF.

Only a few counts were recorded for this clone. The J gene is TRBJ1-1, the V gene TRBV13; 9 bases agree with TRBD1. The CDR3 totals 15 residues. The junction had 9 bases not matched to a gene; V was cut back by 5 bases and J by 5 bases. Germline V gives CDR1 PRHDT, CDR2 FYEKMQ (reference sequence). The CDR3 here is CASSVYRGPDTEAFF. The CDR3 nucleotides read TGTGCCAGCAGCGTATACAGGGGGCCGGATACTGAAGCTTTCTTT.

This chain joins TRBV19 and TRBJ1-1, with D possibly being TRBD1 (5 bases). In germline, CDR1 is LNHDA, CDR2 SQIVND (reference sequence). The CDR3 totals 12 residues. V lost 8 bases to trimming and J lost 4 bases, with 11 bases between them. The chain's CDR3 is CASAYRSTEAFF. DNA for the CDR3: TGTGCCAGTGCATACAGGAGCACTGAAGCTTTCTTT.